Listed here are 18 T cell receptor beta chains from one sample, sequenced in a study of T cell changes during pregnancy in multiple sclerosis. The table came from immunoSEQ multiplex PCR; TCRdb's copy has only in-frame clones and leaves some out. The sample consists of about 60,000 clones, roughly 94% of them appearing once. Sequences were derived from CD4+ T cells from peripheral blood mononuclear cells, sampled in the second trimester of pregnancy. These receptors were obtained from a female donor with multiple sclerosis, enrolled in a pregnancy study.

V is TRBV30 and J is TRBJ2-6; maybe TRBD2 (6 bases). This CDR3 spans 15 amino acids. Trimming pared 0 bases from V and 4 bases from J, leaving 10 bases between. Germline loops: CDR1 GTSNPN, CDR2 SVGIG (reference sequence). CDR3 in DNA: TGTGCCTGGAGTGTAGGGAGGAGAGGGGCCAACGTCCTGACTTTC. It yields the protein CAWSVGRRGANVLTF.

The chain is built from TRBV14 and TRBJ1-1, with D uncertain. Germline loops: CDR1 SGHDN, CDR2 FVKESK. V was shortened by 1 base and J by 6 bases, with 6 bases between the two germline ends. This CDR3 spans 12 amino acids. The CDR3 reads CASSQGVAEAFF. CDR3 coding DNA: TGTGCCAGCAGCCAAGGCGTGGCTGAAGCTTTCTTT.

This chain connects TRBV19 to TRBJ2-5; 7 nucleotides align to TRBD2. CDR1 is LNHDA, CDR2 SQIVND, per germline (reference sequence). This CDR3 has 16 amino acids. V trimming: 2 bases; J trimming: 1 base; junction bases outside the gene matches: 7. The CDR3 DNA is TGTGCCAGTAGTATATTAGCGGGTCCATCCCAAGAGACCCAGTACTTC. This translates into CASSILAGPSQETQYF. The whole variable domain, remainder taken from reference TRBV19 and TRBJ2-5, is DGGITQSPKYLFRKEGQNVTLSCEQNLNHDAMYWYRQDPGQGLRLIYYSQIVNDFQKGDIAEGYSVSREKKESFPLTVTSAQKNPTAFYLCASSILAGPSQETQYFGPGTRLLVL.

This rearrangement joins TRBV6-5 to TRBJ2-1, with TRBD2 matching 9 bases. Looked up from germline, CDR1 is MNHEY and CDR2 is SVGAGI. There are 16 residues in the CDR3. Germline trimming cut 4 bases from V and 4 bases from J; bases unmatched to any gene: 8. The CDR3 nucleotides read TGTGCCAGCAGTTCTTTTAGCGGGAGTTCTTACAATGAGCAGTTCTTC. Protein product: CASSSFSGSSYNEQFF.

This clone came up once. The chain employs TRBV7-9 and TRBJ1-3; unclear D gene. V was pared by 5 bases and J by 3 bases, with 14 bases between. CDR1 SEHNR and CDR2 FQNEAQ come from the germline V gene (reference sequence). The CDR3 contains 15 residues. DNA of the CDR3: TGTGCCAGCAGCCCCAAACAACGGGTTGGAAACACCATATATTTT. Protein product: CASSPKQRVGNTIYF.

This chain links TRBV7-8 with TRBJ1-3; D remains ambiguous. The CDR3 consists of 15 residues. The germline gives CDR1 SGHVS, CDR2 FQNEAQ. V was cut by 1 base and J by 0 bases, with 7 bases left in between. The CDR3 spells CASSLENYSGNTIYF. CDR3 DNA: TGTGCCAGCAGCTTAGAGAACTACTCTGGAAACACCATATATTTT.

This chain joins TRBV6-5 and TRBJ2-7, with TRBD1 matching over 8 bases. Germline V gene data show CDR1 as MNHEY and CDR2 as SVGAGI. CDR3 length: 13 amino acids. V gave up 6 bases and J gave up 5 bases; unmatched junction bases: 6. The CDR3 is CASRRQGIDEQYF. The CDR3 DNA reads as TGTGCCAGCAGGCGACAGGGGATAGACGAGCAGTACTTC.

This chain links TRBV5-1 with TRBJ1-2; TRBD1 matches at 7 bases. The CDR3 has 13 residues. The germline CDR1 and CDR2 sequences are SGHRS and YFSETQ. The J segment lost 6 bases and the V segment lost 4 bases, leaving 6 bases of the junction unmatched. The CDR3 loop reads CASSPDRIHGYTF. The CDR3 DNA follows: TGCGCCAGCAGCCCGGACAGGATCCATGGCTACACCTTC.

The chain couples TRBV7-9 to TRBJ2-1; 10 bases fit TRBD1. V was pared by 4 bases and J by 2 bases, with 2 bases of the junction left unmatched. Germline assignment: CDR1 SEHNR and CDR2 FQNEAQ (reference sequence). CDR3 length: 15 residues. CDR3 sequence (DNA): TGTGCCAGCAGCTGGGACAGGGGTCCCTACAATGAGCAGTTCTTC. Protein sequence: CASSWDRGPYNEQFF.

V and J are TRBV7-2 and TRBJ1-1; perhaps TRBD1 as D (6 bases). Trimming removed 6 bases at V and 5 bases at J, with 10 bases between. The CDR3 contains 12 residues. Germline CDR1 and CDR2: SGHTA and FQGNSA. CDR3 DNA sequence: TGTGCCAGCAGTGGACAGTTGACTGAAGCTTTCTTT. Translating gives CASSGQLTEAFF.

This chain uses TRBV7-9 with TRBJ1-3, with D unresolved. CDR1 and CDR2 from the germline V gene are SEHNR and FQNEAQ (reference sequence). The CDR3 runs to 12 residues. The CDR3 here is CVPRDSGNTIYF. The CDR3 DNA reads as TGTGTCCCACGCGACTCTGGAAACACCATATATTTT.

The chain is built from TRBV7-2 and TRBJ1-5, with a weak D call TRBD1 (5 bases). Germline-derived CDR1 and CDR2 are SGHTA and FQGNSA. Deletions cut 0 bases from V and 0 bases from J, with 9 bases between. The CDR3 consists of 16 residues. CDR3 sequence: CASSLARVHSNQPQHF. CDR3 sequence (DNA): TGTGCCAGCAGCTTAGCCAGGGTCCATAGCAATCAGCCCCAGCATTTT.

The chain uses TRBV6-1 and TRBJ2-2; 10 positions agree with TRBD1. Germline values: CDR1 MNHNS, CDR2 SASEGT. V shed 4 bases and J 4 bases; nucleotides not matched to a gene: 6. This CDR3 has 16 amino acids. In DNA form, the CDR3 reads TGTGCCAGCAGTGCCATCGGGACAGGGGCCACCGGGGAGCTGTTTTTT. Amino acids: CASSAIGTGATGELFF.

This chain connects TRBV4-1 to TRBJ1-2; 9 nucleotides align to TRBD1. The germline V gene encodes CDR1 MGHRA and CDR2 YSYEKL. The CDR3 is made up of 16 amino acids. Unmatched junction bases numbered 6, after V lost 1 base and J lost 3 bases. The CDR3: CASSQVTQGADYGYTF. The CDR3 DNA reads TGCGCCAGCAGCCAAGTAACACAGGGGGCGGACTATGGCTACACCTTC.

The CDR3 DNA reads TGTGCCAGCATTATGGGGACAGGTGCTAGCGAGCAGTACTTC. It is translated as CASIMGTGASEQYF. The genes are TRBV28 and TRBJ2-7; 8 bases match TRBD1. This CDR3 comprises 14 residues. V gave up 7 bases and J gave up 6 bases; unmatched junction bases: 11. Germline V gene sequence: CDR1 MDHEN, CDR2 SYDVKM.

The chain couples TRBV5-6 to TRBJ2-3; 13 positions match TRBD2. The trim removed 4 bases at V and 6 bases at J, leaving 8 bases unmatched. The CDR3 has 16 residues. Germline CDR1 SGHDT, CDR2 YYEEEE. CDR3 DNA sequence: TGTGCCAGCAGCCCCTGGGGACTAGCGGGATCGGATACGCAGTATTTT. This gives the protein CASSPWGLAGSDTQYF.

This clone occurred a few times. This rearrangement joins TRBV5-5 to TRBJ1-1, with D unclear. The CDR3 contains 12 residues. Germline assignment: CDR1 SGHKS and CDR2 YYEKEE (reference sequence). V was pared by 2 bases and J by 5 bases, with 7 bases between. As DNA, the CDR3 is TGTGCCAGCAGCTTCCCGGGTACTGAAGCTTTCTTT. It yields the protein CASSFPGTEAFF.

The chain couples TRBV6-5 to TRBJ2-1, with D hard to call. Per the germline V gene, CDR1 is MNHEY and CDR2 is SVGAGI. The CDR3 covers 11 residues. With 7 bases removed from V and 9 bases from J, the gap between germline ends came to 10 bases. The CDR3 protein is CASMSQVEQFF. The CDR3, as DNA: TGTGCCAGCATGTCCCAGGTTGAGCAGTTCTTC.